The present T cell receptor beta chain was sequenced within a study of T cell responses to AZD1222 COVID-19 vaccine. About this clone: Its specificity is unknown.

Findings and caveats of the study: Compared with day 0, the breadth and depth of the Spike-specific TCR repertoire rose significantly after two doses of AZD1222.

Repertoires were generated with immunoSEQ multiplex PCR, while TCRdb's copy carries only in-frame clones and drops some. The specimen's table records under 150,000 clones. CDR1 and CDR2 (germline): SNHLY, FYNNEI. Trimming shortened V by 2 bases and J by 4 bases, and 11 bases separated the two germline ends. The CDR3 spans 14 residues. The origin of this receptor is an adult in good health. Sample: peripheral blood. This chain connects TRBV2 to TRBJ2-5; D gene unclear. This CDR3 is CASSEPVGGETQYF. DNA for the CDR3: TGTGCCAGCAGTGAACCTGTGGGTGGAGAGACCCAGTACTTC.